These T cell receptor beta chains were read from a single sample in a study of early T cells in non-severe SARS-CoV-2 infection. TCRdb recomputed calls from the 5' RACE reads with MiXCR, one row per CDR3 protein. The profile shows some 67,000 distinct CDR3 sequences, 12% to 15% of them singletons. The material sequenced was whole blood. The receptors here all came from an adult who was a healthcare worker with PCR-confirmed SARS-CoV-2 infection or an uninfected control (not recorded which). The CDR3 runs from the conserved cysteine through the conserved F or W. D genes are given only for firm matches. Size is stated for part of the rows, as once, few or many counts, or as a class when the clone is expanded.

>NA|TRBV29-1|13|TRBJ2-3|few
CSTAQSPTDTQYF
TGCAGCACAGCCCAGAGCCCCACAGATACGCAGTATTTT
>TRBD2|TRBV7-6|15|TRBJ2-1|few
CASSLDRGGYNEQFF
TGTGCCAGCAGCTTAGACCGGGGGGGCTACAATGAGCAGTTCTTC
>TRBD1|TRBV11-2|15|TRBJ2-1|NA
CASSPGQGYYNEQFF
TGTGCCAGCAGTCCGGGACAGGGATACTACAATGAGCAGTTCTTC
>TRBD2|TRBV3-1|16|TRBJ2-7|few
CASSQDIQRGSYEQYF
TGTGCCAGCAGCCAAGATATCCAGCGGGGGTCCTACGAGCAGTACTTC
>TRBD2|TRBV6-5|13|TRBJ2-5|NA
CASYGGGQETQYF
TGTGCCAGCTACGGCGGGGGGCAAGAGACCCAGTACTTC
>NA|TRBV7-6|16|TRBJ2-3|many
CASSLRQQPSTDTQYF
TGTGCCAGCAGCTTGAGGCAGCAACCGAGCACAGATACGCAGTATTTT
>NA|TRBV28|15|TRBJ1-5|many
CASSLWGAAGEPQHF
TGTGCCAGCAGTTTGTGGGGGGCCGCAGGGGAGCCCCAGCATTTT
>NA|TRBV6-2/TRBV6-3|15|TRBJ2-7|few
CASSDRGIFSYEQYF
TGTGCCAGCAGTGATCGGGGAATTTTCTCCTACGAGCAGTACTTC
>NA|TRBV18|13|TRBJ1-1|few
CASSPFPRGEAFF
TGTGCCAGCTCACCTTTCCCTCGCGGTGAAGCTTTCTTT
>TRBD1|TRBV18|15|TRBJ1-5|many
CASSPLGGGDQPQHF
TGTGCCAGCTCACCACTGGGAGGGGGCGATCAGCCCCAGCATTTT
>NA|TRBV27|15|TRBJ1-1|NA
CASSQHPRGFAEAFF
TGTGCCAGCAGCCAACACCCCAGAGGATTCGCTGAAGCTTTCTTT
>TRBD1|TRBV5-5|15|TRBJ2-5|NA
CASSWIDRAGETQYF
TGTGCCAGCAGCTGGATTGACAGGGCCGGGGAGACCCAGTACTTC
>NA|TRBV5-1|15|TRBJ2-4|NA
CASSLGSGAKNIQYF
TGCGCCAGCAGCTTGGGATCTGGAGCCAAAAACATTCAGTACTTC
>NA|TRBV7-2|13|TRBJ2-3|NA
CASSISRTRTQYF
TGTGCCAGCAGCATCTCCCGGACACGAACGCAGTATTTT
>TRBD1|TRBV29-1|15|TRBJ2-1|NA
CSVTQPLFRGYEQFF
TGCAGCGTCACCCAACCCTTATTCAGGGGGTATGAGCAGTTCTTC
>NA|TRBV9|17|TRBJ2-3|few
CASSHPPASFGRDTQYF
TGTGCCAGCAGCCACCCCCCCGCCTCTTTCGGTAGAGATACGCAGTATTTT
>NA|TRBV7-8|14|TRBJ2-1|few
CASSSIHGNNEQFF
TGTGCCAGCAGCTCAATACACGGGAACAATGAGCAGTTCTTC
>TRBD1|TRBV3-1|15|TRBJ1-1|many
CASSQDGTGETEAFF
TGTGCCAGCAGCCAAGATGGGACAGGGGAAACTGAAGCTTTCTTT
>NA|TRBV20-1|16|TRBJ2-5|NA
CSARDPSRHGQETQYF
TGCAGTGCTAGAGACCCTTCCCGGCACGGACAAGAGACCCAGTACTTC
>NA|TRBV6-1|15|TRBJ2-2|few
CASSEDGGNTGELFF
TGTGCCAGCAGTGAAGATGGGGGGAACACCGGGGAGCTGTTTTTT
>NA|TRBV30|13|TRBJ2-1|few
CAWSGSGPPEQFF
TGTGCCTGGAGTGGATCAGGGCCCCCCGAGCAGTTCTTC
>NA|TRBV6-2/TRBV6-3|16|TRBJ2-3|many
CASFHPDPAWGDTQYF
TGTGCCAGCTTCCACCCGGACCCAGCGTGGGGAGATACGCAGTATTTT
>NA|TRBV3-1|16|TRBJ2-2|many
CASSPHTISNTGELFF
TGTGCCAGCAGCCCGCACACTATATCGAACACCGGGGAGCTGTTTTTT
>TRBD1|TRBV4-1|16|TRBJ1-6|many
CASSQGSTGALSPLHF
TGCGCCAGCAGCCAAGGATCGACAGGGGCCCTTTCACCCCTCCACTTT
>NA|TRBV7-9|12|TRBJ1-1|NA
CASSSNSFEAYF
TGTGCCAGCAGCTCCAACAGCTTTGAAGCTTACTTT
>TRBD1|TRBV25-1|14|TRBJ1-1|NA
CASSPPKTGSEAFF
TGTGCCAGCAGCCCTCCCAAGACAGGGTCTGAAGCTTTCTTT
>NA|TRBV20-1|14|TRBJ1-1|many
CSARVPGLDTEAFF
TGCAGTGCTAGAGTCCCAGGGTTGGACACTGAAGCTTTCTTT
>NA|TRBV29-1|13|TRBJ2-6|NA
CSVLPTGANVLTF
TGCAGCGTCCTACCCACGGGGGCCAACGTCCTGACTTTC
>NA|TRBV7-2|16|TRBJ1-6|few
CASNPFGPLGNSPLHF
TGTGCCAGCAACCCCTTCGGACCCCTGGGGAATTCACCCCTCCACTTT
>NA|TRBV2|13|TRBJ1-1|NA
CASSVYLVNEAFF
TGTGCCAGCAGTGTGTATTTGGTCAATGAAGCTTTCTTT
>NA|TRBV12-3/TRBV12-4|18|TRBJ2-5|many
CASSPARDLTPGLKTQYF
TGTGCCAGCAGCCCTGCCCGGGACCTCACCCCGGGGCTGAAGACCCAGTACTTC
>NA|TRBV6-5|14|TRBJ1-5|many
CASSYGSGSQPQHF
TGTGCCAGCAGTTACGGGTCAGGGAGCCAGCCCCAGCATTTT
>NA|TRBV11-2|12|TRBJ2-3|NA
CASSLDLDTQYF
TGTGCCAGCAGCTTAGATCTGGATACGCAGTATTTT
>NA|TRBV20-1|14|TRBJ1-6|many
CSARDFGSNSPLHF
TGCAGTGCTAGAGATTTCGGGAGTAATTCACCCCTCCACTTT
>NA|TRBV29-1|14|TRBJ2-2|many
CSGATGGGTGELFF
TGCAGCGGAGCCACAGGGGGAGGGACCGGGGAGCTGTTTTTT
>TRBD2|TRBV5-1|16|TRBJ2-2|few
CASSLGGLAIPGELFF
TGCGCCAGCAGCTTGGGTGGACTAGCGATTCCTGGGGAGCTGTTTTTT
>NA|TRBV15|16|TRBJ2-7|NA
CATSRLAGRFAYEQYF
TGTGCCACCAGCAGACTAGCCGGTAGATTCGCCTACGAGCAGTACTTC
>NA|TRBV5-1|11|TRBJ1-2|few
CASSLDGGYTF
TGCGCCAGCAGCTTGGACGGGGGCTACACCTTC
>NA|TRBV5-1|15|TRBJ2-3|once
CASSASGPPVDTQYF
TGCGCCAGCAGCGCCTCCGGGCCCCCGGTAGATACGCAGTATTTT
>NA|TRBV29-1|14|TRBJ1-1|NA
CSADYAGGRTEAYF
TGCAGCGCTGATTATGCGGGGGGGAGGACTGAAGCTTACTTT